The text below deals with one T cell receptor beta chain. The antigen is undetermined. Positive magnetic bead selection separated CD4+ and CD8+ cells, and flow cytometry confirmed purity. The record originates from a study of somatic mutations in cytotoxic T cells in rheumatoid arthritis. Overall study: Certain V beta antibody-stained T-cell populations, V beta1+ cells sequenced for TCRB among them, were flow-sorted to nearly 100% purity.

Broader study findings: Of the expanded CD8+ clones, the antigen targets were not known.

The germline V gene has CDR1 SGDLS and CDR2 YYNGEE. The CDR3 runs to 13 residues. V was shortened by 4 bases and J by 4 bases, with 11 bases between the two germline ends. TCRdb keeps only in-frame clones here, not all; method: immunoSEQ multiplex PCR. Here the sample spans some 20,000 clones, around 83% being singletons. This chain links TRBV9 with TRBJ1-1; no clear D. The sample was CD8+ T cells sorted from blood. The receptor comes from a man aged 18 to 29 with rheumatoid arthritis. The CDR3 nucleotides are TGTGCCAGCAGCCCCGTGAGTGGCACTGAAGCTTTCTTT. This sequence encodes CASSPVSGTEAFF.